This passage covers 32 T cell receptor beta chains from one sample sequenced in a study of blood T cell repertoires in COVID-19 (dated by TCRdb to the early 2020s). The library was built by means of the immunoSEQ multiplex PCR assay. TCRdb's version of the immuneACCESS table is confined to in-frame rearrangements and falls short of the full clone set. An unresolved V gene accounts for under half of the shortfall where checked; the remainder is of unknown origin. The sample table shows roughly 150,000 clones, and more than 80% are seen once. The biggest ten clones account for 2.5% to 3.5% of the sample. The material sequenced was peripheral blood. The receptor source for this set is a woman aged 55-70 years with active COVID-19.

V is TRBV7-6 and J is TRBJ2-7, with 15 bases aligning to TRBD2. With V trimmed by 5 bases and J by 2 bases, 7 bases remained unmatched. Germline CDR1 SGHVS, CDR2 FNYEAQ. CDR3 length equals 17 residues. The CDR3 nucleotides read TGTGCCAGCAGCCCGGGACTAGCGGGAGGTGGTACCTACGAGCAGTACTTC. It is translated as CASSPGLAGGGTYEQYF.

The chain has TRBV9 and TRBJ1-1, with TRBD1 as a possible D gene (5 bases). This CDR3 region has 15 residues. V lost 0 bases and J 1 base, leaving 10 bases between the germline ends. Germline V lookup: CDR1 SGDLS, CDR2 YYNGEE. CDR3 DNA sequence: TGTGCCAGCAGCGTAGAGGCAGGGTGGAACACTGAAGCTTTCTTT. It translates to CASSVEAGWNTEAFF.

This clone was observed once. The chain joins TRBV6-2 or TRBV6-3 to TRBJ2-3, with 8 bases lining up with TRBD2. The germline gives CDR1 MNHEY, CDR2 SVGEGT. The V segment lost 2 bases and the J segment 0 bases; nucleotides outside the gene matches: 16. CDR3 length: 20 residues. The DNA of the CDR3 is TGTGCCAGCAGTTACATTTTGGGCGGGAGGCCCCCCTTCAGCACAGATACGCAGTATTTT. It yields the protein CASSYILGGRPPFSTDTQYF.

This chain's CDR3 is CASSVASGGTEAFF. For the CDR3, the DNA is TGTGCCAGCAGCGTAGCTTCCGGAGGCACTGAAGCTTTCTTT. The gene calls are TRBV9 and TRBJ1-1, with unresolved D. The V end lost 0 bases, the J end lost 4 bases, and 10 bases lay between the germline ends. Germline V gene lookup returns CDR1 SGDLS and CDR2 YYNGEE. This CDR3 comprises 14 residues.

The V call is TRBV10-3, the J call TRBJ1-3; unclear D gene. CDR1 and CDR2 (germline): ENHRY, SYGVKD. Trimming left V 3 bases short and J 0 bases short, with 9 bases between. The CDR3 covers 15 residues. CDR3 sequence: CAISDGGISGNTIYF. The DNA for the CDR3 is TGTGCCATCAGTGACGGAGGGATCTCTGGAAACACCATATATTTT.

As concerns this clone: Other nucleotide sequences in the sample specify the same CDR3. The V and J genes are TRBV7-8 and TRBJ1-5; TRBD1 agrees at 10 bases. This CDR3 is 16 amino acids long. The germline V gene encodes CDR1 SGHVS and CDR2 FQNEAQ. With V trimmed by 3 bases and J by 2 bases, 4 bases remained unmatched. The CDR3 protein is CASSFSGTGGNQPQHF. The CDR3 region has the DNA TGTGCCAGCAGCTTTTCCGGGACAGGGGGCAATCAGCCCCAGCATTTT.

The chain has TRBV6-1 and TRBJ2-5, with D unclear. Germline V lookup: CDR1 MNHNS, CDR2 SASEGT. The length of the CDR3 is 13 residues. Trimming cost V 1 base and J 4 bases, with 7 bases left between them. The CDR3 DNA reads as TGTGCCAGCAGTGAAGGGCCCCCAGAGACCCAGTACTTC. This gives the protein CASSEGPPETQYF.

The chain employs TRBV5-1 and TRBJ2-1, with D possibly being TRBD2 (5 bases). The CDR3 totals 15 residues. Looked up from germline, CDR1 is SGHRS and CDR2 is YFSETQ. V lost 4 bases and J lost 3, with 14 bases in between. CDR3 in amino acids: CASSKERSRYNEQFF. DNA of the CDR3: TGCGCCAGCAGCAAAGAGCGGAGCCGCTACAATGAGCAGTTCTTC.

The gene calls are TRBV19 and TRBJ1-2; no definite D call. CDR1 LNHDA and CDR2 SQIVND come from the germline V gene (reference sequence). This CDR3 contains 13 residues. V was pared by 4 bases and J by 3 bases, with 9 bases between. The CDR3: CASSKPGDYGYTF. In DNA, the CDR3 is TGTGCCAGTAGTAAGCCCGGGGACTATGGCTACACCTTC.

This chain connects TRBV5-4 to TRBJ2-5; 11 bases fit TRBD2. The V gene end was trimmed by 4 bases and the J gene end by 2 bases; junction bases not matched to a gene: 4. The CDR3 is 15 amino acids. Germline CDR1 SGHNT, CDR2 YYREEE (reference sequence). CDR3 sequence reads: CASSRRLAGQETQYF. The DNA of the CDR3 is TGTGCCAGCAGCCGGCGACTAGCGGGACAAGAGACCCAGTACTTC.

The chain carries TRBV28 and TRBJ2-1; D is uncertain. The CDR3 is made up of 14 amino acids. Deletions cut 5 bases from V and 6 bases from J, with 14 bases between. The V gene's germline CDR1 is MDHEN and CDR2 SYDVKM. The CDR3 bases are TGTGCCAGCAGTGGCTACAGCCTAAGCAATGAGCAGTTCTTC. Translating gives CASSGYSLSNEQFF.

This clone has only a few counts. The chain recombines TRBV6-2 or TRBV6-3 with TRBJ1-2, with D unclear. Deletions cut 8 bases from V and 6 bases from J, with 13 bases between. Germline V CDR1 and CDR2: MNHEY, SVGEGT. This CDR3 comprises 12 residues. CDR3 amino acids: CASGPRVDGYTF. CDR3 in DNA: TGTGCCAGCGGCCCGAGGGTGGATGGCTACACCTTC.

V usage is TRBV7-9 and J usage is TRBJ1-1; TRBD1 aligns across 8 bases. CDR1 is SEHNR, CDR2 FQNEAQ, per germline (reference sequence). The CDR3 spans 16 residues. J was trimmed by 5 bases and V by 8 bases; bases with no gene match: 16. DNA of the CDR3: TGTGCCAGCGAATTCAGGGGGCGCGGGCGGGGTACTGAAGCTTTCTTT. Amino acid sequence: CASEFRGRGRGTEAFF.

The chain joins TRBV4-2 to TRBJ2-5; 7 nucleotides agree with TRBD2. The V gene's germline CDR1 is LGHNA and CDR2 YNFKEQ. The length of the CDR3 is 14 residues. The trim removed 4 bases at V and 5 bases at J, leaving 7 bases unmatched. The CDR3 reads CASSLRLAAETQYF. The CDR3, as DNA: TGTGCCAGCAGCCTAAGACTAGCCGCGGAGACCCAGTACTTC.

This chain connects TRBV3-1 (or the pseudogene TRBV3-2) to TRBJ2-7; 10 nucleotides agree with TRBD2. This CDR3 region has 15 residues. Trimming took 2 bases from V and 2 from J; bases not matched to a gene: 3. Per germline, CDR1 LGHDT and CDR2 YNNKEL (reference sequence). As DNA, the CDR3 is TGTGCCAGCAGCCAATCCCTAGCGGGAGCCTACGAGCAGTACTTC. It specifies CASSQSLAGAYEQYF.

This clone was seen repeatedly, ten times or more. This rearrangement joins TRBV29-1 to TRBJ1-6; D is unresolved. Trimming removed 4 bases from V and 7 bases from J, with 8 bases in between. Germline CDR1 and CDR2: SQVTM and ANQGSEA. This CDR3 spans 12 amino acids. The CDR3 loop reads CSVGGGNSPLHF. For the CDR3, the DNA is TGCAGCGTTGGCGGTGGGAATTCACCCCTCCACTTT.

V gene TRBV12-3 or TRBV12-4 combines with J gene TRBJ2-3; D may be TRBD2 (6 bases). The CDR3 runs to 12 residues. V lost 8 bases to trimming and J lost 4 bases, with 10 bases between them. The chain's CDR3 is CASLGTADTQYF. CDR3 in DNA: TGTGCCAGCCTAGGGACTGCAGATACGCAGTATTTT.

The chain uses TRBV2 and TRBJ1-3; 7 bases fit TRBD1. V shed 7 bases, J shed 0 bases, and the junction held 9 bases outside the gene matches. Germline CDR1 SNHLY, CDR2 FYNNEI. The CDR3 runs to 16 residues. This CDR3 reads CASTRRGTVSGNTIYF. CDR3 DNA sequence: TGTGCCAGCACCAGGAGAGGGACAGTCTCTGGAAACACCATATATTTT.

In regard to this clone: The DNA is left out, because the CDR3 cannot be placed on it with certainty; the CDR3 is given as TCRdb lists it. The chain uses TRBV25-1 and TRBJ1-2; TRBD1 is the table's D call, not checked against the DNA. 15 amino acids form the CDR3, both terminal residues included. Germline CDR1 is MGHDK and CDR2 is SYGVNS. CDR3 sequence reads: CASSTSTGKYYGYTF.

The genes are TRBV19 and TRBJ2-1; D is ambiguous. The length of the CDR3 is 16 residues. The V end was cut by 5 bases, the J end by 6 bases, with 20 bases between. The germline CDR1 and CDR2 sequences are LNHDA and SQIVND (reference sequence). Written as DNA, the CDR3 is TGTGCCAGTAGTGCCCAGCTAGTAGGCGTCGCCAATGAGCAGTTCTTC. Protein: CASSAQLVGVANEQFF.

The CDR3 DNA sequence: TGTGCCAGCAGTTTATTGGGGGGAGAGACCCAGTACTTC. Translation: CASSLLGGETQYF. This chain connects TRBV27 to TRBJ2-5, with a possible D match to TRBD2 (6 bases). Germline assignment: CDR1 MNHEY and CDR2 SMNVEV (reference sequence). The CDR3 consists of 13 residues. V lost 1 base and J 4 bases, leaving 7 bases between the germline ends.

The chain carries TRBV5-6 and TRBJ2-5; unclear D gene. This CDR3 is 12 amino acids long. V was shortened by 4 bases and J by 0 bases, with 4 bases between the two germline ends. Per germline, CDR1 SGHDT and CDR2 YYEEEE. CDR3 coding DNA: TGTGCCAGCAGCCAGTACCAAGAGACCCAGTACTTC. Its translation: CASSQYQETQYF.

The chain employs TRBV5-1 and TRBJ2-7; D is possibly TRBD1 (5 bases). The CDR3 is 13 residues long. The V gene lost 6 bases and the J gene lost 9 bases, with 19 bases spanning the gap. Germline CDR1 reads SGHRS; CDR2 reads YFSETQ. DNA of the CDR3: TGCGCCAGCAATTTCCTGGGCCCTGGGGCGCAGTACTTC. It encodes CASNFLGPGAQYF.

The CDR3 bases are TGCAGCGTTGGTAGCAACACTGAAGCTTTCTTT. It yields the protein CSVGSNTEAFF. The chain links TRBV29-1 to TRBJ1-1; unclear D gene. With 4 bases removed from V and 2 bases from J, the gap between germline ends came to 5 bases. Germline lookup yields CDR1 SQVTM and CDR2 ANQGSEA. This CDR3 comprises 11 residues. Together with reference TRBV29-1 and TRBJ1-1, the CDR3 gives the full variable domain: SAVISQKPSRDICQRGTSLTIQCQVDSQVTMMFWYRQQPGQSLTLIATANQGSEATYESGFVIDKFPISRPNLTFSTLTVSNMSPEDSSIYLCSVGSNTEAFFGQGTRLTVV.

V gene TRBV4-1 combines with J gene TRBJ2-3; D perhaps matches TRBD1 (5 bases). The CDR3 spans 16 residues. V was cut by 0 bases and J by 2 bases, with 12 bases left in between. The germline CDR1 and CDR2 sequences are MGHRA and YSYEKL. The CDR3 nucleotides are TGCGCCAGCAGCCAAGATCCAGGGCGGTACACAGATACGCAGTATTTT. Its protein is CASSQDPGRYTDTQYF.

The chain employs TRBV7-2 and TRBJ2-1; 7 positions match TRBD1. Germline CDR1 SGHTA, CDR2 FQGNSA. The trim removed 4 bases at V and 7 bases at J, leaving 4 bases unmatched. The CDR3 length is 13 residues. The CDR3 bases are TGTGCCAGCAGCTCCAGGGGACAGAATGAGCAGTTCTTC. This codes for CASSSRGQNEQFF. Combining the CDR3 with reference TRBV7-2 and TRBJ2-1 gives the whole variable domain GAGVSQSPSNKVTEKGKDVELRCDPISGHTALYWYRQSLGQGLEFLIYFQGNSAPDKSGLPSDRFSAERTGGSVSTLTIQRTQQEDSAVYLCASSSRGQNEQFFGPGTRLTVL.

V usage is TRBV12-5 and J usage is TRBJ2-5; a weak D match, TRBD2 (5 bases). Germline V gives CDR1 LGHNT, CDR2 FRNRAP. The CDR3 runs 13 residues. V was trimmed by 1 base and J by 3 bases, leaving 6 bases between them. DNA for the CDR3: TGTGCTAGTGGTTTGGAGGGAGAAGAGACCCAGTACTTC. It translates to CASGLEGEETQYF.

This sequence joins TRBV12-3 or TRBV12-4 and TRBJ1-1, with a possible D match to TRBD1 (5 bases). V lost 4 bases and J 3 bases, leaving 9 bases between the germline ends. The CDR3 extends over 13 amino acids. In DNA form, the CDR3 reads TGTGCCAGCAGTTCGGGGGGTCACACTGAAGCTTTCTTT. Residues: CASSSGGHTEAFF.

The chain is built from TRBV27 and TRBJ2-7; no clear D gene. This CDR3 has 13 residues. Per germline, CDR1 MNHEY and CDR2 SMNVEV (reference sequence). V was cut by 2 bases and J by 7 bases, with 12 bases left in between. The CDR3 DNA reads TGTGCCAGCAGTTTAAACCCACGGCGGGAGCAGTACTTC. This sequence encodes CASSLNPRREQYF.

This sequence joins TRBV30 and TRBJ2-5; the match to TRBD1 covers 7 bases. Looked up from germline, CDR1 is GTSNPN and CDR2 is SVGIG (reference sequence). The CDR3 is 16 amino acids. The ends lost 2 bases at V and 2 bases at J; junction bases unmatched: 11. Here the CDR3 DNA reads TGTGCCTGGAGTATAACTGACGGGACAGCTCAAGAGACCCAGTACTTC. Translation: CAWSITDGTAQETQYF.

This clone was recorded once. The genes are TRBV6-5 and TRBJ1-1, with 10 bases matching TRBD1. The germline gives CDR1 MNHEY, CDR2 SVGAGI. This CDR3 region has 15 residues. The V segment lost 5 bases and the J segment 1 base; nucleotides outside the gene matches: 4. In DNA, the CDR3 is TGTGCCAGCAGTACTGGGGACAGGGGGAACACTGAAGCTTTCTTT. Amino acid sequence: CASSTGDRGNTEAFF.

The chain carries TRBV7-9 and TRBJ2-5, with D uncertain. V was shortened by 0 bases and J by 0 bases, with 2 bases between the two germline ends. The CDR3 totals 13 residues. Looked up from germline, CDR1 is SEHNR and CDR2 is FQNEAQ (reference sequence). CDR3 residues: CASSLAYQETQYF. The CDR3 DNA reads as TGTGCCAGCAGCTTAGCCTACCAAGAGACCCAGTACTTC.